Below are 16 T cell receptor beta chains sequenced from a single sample in a study of CD8+CD57+ T cells in acquired aplastic anemia. Both TCR beta VDJ combination and CDR3 sequence profiling were carried out. Genomic DNA was the template for this profiling. One entry per CDR3 protein, called by TCRdb with MiXCR from the reads. The table has hundreds of thousands of distinct CDR3 sequences, around 68% seen once; the top ten hold 4%. Sequenced sample: sorted CD4+, CD8+, or CD8+CD57+ T cells (not recorded which) from PBMCs. The receptor source for this set is a human donor in good health, serving as a control.

This clonotype was observed a few times. Written as DNA, the CDR3 is TGTGCCAGCAGCGTAGGGAGCATCGGCAATCAGCCCCAGCATTTT. Protein: CASSVGSIGNQPQHF. The V call is TRBV9, the J call TRBJ1-5; no clear D gene. This CDR3 spans 15 amino acids. V was cut by 0 bases and J by 2 bases, with 9 bases left in between. CDR1 and CDR2 (germline): SGDLS, YYNGEE.

This chain connects TRBV24-1 to TRBJ2-1; the D gene is possibly TRBD1 (5 bases). CDR1 is KGHDR and CDR2 is SFDVKD in the germline V gene. Between the trimmed V and J ends, which lost 1 base and 0 bases, there was a span of 6 bases. The CDR3 runs 15 residues. The CDR3 region is CATSDFDSSYNEQFF. The DNA for the CDR3 is TGTGCCACCAGTGATTTCGACAGCTCCTACAATGAGCAGTTCTTC.

Turning to this clonotype: Lacking the conserved final phenylalanine or tryptophan, this CDR3 likely reflects a read error. The V call is TRBV7-9, the J call TRBJ1-2, with D perhaps TRBD1 (5 bases). From germline, CDR1 is SEHNR and CDR2 FQNEAQ (reference sequence). This CDR3 has 13 amino acids. V was trimmed by 6 bases and J by 6 bases, leaving 14 bases between them. The CDR3 DNA follows: TGTGCCAGCAGTGAAGGCCCGACAGATGGCTACACCGTC. This translates into CASSEGPTDGYTV.

Only a few counts were recorded for this clonotype. This chain joins TRBV12-3 or TRBV12-4 and TRBJ1-2; no clear D. V lost 7 bases to trimming and J lost 4 bases, with 25 bases between them. CDR3 length equals 17 residues. CDR3 protein: CASNQNRVESHGYGYTF. CDR3 bases: TGTGCCAGCAACCAGAATCGGGTTGAGTCCCACGGCTATGGCTACACCTTC.

Points on this clonotype: Germline is not matched at one junction end, which may reflect a read error. The gene calls are TRBV10-2 and TRBJ1-1; maybe TRBD1 (6 bases). This CDR3 comprises 14 residues. Germline CDR1 is WSHSY and CDR2 is SAAADI. DNA for the CDR3: TGTGCCAGCAGCCTAAGGGGGGTCAACTCCGAAGATTTCTTT. This translates into CASSLRGVNSEDFF.

CDR3 amino acids: CASSKVSVGSGANVLTF. In DNA, the CDR3 is TGTGCCAGCAGCAAAGTCTCGGTAGGATCTGGGGCCAACGTCCTGACTTTC. The chain employs TRBV9 and TRBJ2-6; D unresolved. This CDR3 spans 17 amino acids. Germline CDR1 and CDR2: SGDLS and YYNGEE. Trimming stripped 4 bases from V and 1 base from J, with 15 bases between.

The chain couples TRBV7-4 to TRBJ2-3; possibly TRBD1 or TRBD2 for D (6 bases each). This CDR3 region has 15 residues. Trimming took off 5 bases at V and 14 bases at J, with 26 bases between the two ends. CDR1 and CDR2 (germline): SGHVT, SQSDAQ. The CDR3 DNA is TGTGCCAGCAGCGCACCGGGGGCGGGGCGGGATAATACGTATTTT. Its translation is CASSAPGAGRDNTYF.

The chain is built from TRBV2 and TRBJ2-5, with TRBD2 matching over 13 bases. V dropped 6 bases and J dropped 4; count of bases not matched to a gene: 5. This CDR3 has 15 residues. The germline V gene encodes CDR1 SNHLY and CDR2 FYNNEI. CDR3 DNA sequence: TGTGCCAGCAGCCAGACTAGCGGGGGGTTAGAGACCCAGTACTTC. It specifies CASSQTSGGLETQYF.

This chain links TRBV7-9 with TRBJ1-6; D unresolved. The CDR3 extends over 15 amino acids. V lost 5 bases and J lost 19, with 27 bases in between. Germline V CDR1 and CDR2: SEHNR, FQNEAQ (reference sequence). Written as DNA, the CDR3 is TGTGCCAGCAGCGTAAGACGAGCAGAACTTCCACCCGGGCACTTT. Residues: CASSVRRAELPPGHF.

This clonotype was recorded many times. The chain combines TRBV10-3 with TRBJ2-7; possible D gene TRBD2, 6 bases. The germline CDR1 and CDR2 sequences are ENHRY and SYGVKD. V was trimmed by 7 bases and J by 1 base, leaving 14 bases between them. The CDR3 extends over 14 amino acids. This CDR3 is CAIMEGASSYEQYF. CDR3 coding DNA: TGTGCCATCATGGAGGGAGCTTCGTCCTACGAGCAGTACTTC.

V and J are TRBV19 and TRBJ2-3; 9 bases map to TRBD2. The CDR3 has 16 residues. The trim removed 1 base at V and 8 bases at J, leaving 10 bases unmatched. CDR1 is LNHDA and CDR2 is SQIVND in the germline V gene (reference sequence). The CDR3 loop reads CASSIGGGERRVTQYF. The DNA of the CDR3 is TGTGCCAGTAGTATAGGCGGGGGGGAACGGAGGGTTACGCAGTATTTT.

In its sample, this clonotype was seen a few times. A much larger clone sits a single nucleotide away, making a read error possible. This chain joins TRBV7-2 and TRBJ2-7; tentatively, D is TRBD1 (7 bases). The germline V and J ends were trimmed by 5 bases and 9 bases, with 11 bases remaining between them. Germline lookup yields CDR1 SGHTA and CDR2 FQGNSA. The CDR3 covers 11 residues. The CDR3 nucleotides are TGTGCCAGCAGCCGGCAGGGGGGGCAGTACTTC. It yields the protein CASSRQGGQYF.

This clonotype was detected a few times. The V and J genes are TRBV5-1 and TRBJ2-1; weak D call: TRBD2 (5 bases). Per germline, CDR1 SGHRS and CDR2 YFSETQ. The CDR3 length is 13 residues. V lost 4 bases and J 3 bases, leaving 8 bases between the germline ends. CDR3 nucleotides: TGCGCCAGCAGCCTCGGGATCTACAATGAGCAGTTCTTC. It encodes CASSLGIYNEQFF.

The chain recombines TRBV7-2 with TRBJ2-1, with D uncertain. The V and J ends lost 5 bases and 9 bases respectively, with 11 bases between them. The CDR3 is 12 amino acids. The germline V gene encodes CDR1 SGHTA and CDR2 FQGNSA. The CDR3, as DNA: TGTGCCAGCAGCCCAAGGAGCCGTGAGCAGTTCTTC. It specifies CASSPRSREQFF.

Details on this clonotype: The junction does not match germline at one end; this may be a read error. This sequence joins TRBV7-2 and TRBJ1-4; 7 positions agree with TRBD1. The CDR3 runs 14 residues. Germline V gene sequence: CDR1 SGHTA, CDR2 FQGNSA. The CDR3 DNA sequence: TGTGCCAGCAGCTTAGGGCAGGGGGGCCAAAAGTCCTACTTT. It translates to CASSLGQGGQKSYF.

This clonotype has more than one count but fewer than ten. The chain joins TRBV29-1 to TRBJ1-6, with a weak D call TRBD1 (6 bases). The CDR3 extends over 14 amino acids. Trimming removed 6 bases from V and 9 bases from J, with 18 bases in between. Germline V gene data show CDR1 as SQVTM and CDR2 as ANQGSEA. The CDR3 nucleotides read TGCAGCGTGAGCCCGGGACAAGGGGGTTCACCCCTCCACTTT. This gives the protein CSVSPGQGGSPLHF.